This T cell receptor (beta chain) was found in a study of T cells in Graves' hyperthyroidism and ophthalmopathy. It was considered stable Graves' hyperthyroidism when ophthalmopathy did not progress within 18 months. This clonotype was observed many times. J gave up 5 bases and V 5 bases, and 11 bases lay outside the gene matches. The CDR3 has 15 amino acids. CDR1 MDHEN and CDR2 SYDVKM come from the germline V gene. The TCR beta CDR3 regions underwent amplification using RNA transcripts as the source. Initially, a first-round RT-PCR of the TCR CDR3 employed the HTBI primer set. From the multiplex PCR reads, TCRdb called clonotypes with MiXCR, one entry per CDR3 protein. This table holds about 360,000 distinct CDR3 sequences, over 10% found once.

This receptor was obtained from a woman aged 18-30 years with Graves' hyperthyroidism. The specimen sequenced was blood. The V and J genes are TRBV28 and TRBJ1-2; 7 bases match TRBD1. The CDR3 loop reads CASSPRQGPSYGYTF. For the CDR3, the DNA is TGTGCCAGCAGTCCCAGACAGGGACCTTCTTATGGCTACACCTTC.